This is a list of T cell receptor beta chains from one sample in a study of blood T cell repertoires in COVID-19. Data came from immunoSEQ multiplex PCR; TCRdb stores just in-frame clones and leaves some out. The sample shows around 95,000 clones, more than 65% of them seen only once. Sequenced: peripheral blood. These receptors originate from an elderly woman with acute or convalescent COVID-19. Each CDR3 is given with its conserved first and last residue. The order of the fields is J gene, clone size, V gene, D gene, CDR3 DNA, CDR3 protein. The D gene is left open where the match is weak. Part of the rows lack a size; the others show once, few, many or a class for expanded clones.

J gene: TRBJ1-5
clone size: -
V gene: TRBV18
D gene: -
CDR3 DNA: TGTGCCAGCTTCCCGTCAGAAGTGGCAGGGCTTTCCAATCAGCCCCAGCATTTT
CDR3 protein: CASFPSEVAGLSNQPQHF

J gene: TRBJ2-1
clone size: -
V gene: TRBV11-3
D gene: TRBD2
CDR3 DNA: TGTGCCAGCAGCTTAACTAGCGGGGGCGTGGCGGAGCAGTTCTTC
CDR3 protein: CASSLTSGGVAEQFF

J gene: TRBJ2-5
clone size: -
V gene: TRBV7-2
D gene: -
CDR3 DNA: TGTGCCAGCAGCTTAAGCCGGCAAGAGACCCAGTACTTC
CDR3 protein: CASSLSRQETQYF

J gene: TRBJ1-1
clone size: -
V gene: TRBV6-2/TRBV6-3
D gene: -
CDR3 DNA: TGTGCCAGCAGCCTCCGGGGGGTACGGACTGAAGCTTTCTTT
CDR3 protein: CASSLRGVRTEAFF

J gene: TRBJ2-2
clone size: -
V gene: TRBV2
D gene: TRBD1
CDR3 DNA: TGTGCCAGCAGCGACAGGGGGTCGGCCACCGGGGAGCTGTTTTTT
CDR3 protein: CASSDRGSATGELFF

J gene: TRBJ2-1
clone size: once
V gene: TRBV7-9
D gene: -
CDR3 DNA: TGTGCCAGCAGCGAGACAGGCTTCAATGAGCAGTTCTTC
CDR3 protein: CASSETGFNEQFF

J gene: TRBJ2-5
clone size: -
V gene: TRBV5-4
D gene: TRBD2
CDR3 DNA: TGTGCCAGCAGCTTCGGCGGGGGAGCGGAGACCCAGTACTTC
CDR3 protein: CASSFGGGAETQYF

J gene: TRBJ1-2
clone size: -
V gene: TRBV2
D gene: -
CDR3 DNA: TGTGCCAGCAGTGGGCAGGGGCTGGGCTATGGCTACACCTTC
CDR3 protein: CASSGQGLGYGYTF

J gene: TRBJ1-2
clone size: -
V gene: TRBV19
D gene: TRBD1
CDR3 DNA: TGTGCCAGTAGTATACAAGGGACAGGGGAGGACTATGGCTACACCTTC
CDR3 protein: CASSIQGTGEDYGYTF

J gene: TRBJ2-3
clone size: few
V gene: TRBV19
D gene: -
CDR3 DNA: TGTGCCAGTAACAAAGGCAGGGAAGATACGCAGTATTTT
CDR3 protein: CASNKGREDTQYF